This entry is about one T cell receptor (beta chain). The sample comes from a study of blood T cell repertoires in COVID-19. Study-wide background: Sources were T cells, B-cell-depleted T cells, or PBMCs; the material itself was cDNA or gDNA.

The repertoire was sequenced with immunoSEQ multiplex PCR; TCRdb's copy has only in-frame clones and lacks some. The sample lists roughly 40,000 clones; around 91% were seen once. CDR1 and CDR2 (germline): KGHDR, SFDVKD. V lost 7 bases, J lost 12 bases, and 10 bases stayed unmatched. This CDR3 region has 14 residues. Material for sequencing was peripheral blood. The receptor was isolated from a man aged 50 to 60 with active COVID-19. V is TRBV24-1 and J is TRBJ2-1, with 11 bases that match TRBD1. CDR3 sequence reads: CATRGQGGESGQFF. DNA for the CDR3: TGTGCCACCAGGGGACAGGGGGGTGAATCTGGGCAGTTCTTC.